The 11 T cell receptor beta chains below all came from one sample that was sequenced in a study of cytomegalovirus exposure and HLA in healthy donors. The PCR ran on 60 Vbeta and 13 Jbeta primers. Produced via immunoSEQ multiplex PCR; TCRdb's table is partial and in-frame only. This table has about 160,000 clones, approximately 77% appearing once. The sample was PBMCs. The receptors stem from a female donor in good health and CMV-seronegative.

Worth noting for this clone: At one end the junction does not follow the germline gene, possibly because of a read error. The genes are TRBV18 and TRBJ1-1, with TRBD1 matching over 11 bases. Germline V gene data show CDR1 as KGHSH and CDR2 as LQKENI. The CDR3 spans 17 residues. The CDR3 DNA reads TGTGCCAGCTCACCAAGGACAGGGGGCGCCGGGAACGCTGAAGCTTTCTTT. The encoded protein is CASSPRTGGAGNAEAFF. The complete variable domain, with remaining parts taken from reference TRBV18 and TRBJ1-1, reads NAGVMQNPRHLVRRRGQEARLRCSPMKGHSHVYWYRQLPEEGLKFMVYLQKENIIDESGMPKERFSAEFPKEGPSILRIQQVVRGDSAAYFCASSPRTGGAGNAEAFFGQGTRLTVV.

The chain uses TRBV29-1 and TRBJ2-3, with 12 positions matching TRBD1. The CDR3 runs 15 residues. The J segment lost 2 bases and the V segment lost 6 bases, leaving 6 bases of the junction unmatched. Germline CDR1 reads SQVTM; CDR2 reads ANQGSEA. The CDR3 spells CSVGWGQGATDTQYF. The CDR3 bases are TGCAGCGTAGGTTGGGGACAGGGGGCCACAGATACGCAGTATTTT.

The chain uses TRBV19 and TRBJ1-5; D unresolved. Trimming took 2 bases from V and 3 from J, leaving 17 bases between them. Germline V gene sequence: CDR1 LNHDA, CDR2 SQIVND (reference sequence). There are 17 residues in the CDR3. The CDR3, as DNA: TGTGCCAGTAGTATAACACTGACGGGTCGGCCCAATCAGCCCCAGCATTTT. Protein sequence: CASSITLTGRPNQPQHF.

In its sample, this clone was seen a few times. The V and J genes are TRBV4-3 and TRBJ2-1; possible D gene TRBD1, 5 bases. CDR3 size: 15 residues. CDR1 and CDR2 (germline): LGHNA, YSLEER. Trimming took 0 bases from V and 2 from J, leaving 8 bases between them. The CDR3 DNA is TGCGCCAGCAGCCAAGACAGGGTACCCTACAATGAGCAGTTCTTC. It translates to CASSQDRVPYNEQFF.

J is TRBJ1-4 and V is TRBV4-1; D is unclear. The germline V gene has CDR1 MGHRA and CDR2 YSYEKL. The CDR3 runs to 17 residues. Trimming took 3 bases from V and 8 from J, leaving 22 bases between them. This CDR3 is CASSQAGSAAGGEKLFF. The CDR3 DNA sequence: TGCGCCAGCAGCCAGGCCGGGAGCGCAGCCGGAGGGGAAAAACTGTTTTTT.

The chain uses TRBV4-3 and TRBJ2-1; 9 bases match TRBD2. The trim removed 1 base at V and 3 bases at J, leaving 1 base unmatched. Germline CDR1 reads LGHNA; CDR2 reads YSLEER. The CDR3 is made up of 15 amino acids. The CDR3 DNA is TGCGCCAGCAGCCAAGGTAGCGGGAGCTACAATGAGCAGTTCTTC. Its translation is CASSQGSGSYNEQFF.

The CDR3, as DNA: TGCAGCTCTGGCACCCCGACAGGGGGCAATGAGCAGTTCTTC. Its protein product is CSSGTPTGGNEQFF. This sequence joins TRBV29-1 and TRBJ2-1; 9 bases match TRBD1. The CDR3 consists of 14 residues. CDR1 and CDR2 (germline): SQVTM, ANQGSEA. The ends lost 8 bases at V and 6 bases at J; junction bases unmatched: 11.

This chain links TRBV5-4 with TRBJ2-7; 11 nucleotides match TRBD1. The germline gives CDR1 SGHNT, CDR2 YYREEE (reference sequence). Losses at the gene ends were 3 bases for V and 3 bases for J; bases not matched to a gene: 8. The CDR3 has 16 amino acids. The DNA for the CDR3 is TGTGCCAGCAGCTCCTGGGACAGGGGGATAATCTACGAGCAGTACTTC. Its translation is CASSSWDRGIIYEQYF.

V is TRBV11-3 and J is TRBJ2-5, with unresolved D. Trimming left V 3 bases short and J 0 bases short, with 5 bases between. This CDR3 has 13 amino acids. Germline V gene lookup returns CDR1 SGHNT and CDR2 YENEEA. The CDR3 protein is CASSFSNQETQYF. CDR3 bases: TGTGCCAGCAGCTTCTCTAACCAAGAGACCCAGTACTTC.

A single count supports this clone. The chain joins TRBV27 to TRBJ1-5, with D possibly being TRBD1 (6 bases). The ends were cut back, 6 bases at V and 5 bases at J, with 11 bases in the middle. CDR3 length: 13 amino acids. CDR1 is MNHEY and CDR2 is SMNVEV in the germline V gene (reference sequence). The CDR3 DNA reads as TGTGCCAGCAGATGGGGGCGAGATCAGCCCCAGCATTTT. Protein sequence: CASRWGRDQPQHF.

About this clone: An end of the junction does not agree with germline; a read error may underlie this. This sequence joins TRBV7-9 and TRBJ1-1, with TRBD1 identical over 10 bases. CDR1 and CDR2 (germline): SEHNR, FQNEAQ (reference sequence). This CDR3 is built from 17 residues. CDR3 coding DNA: TGTTCCAGCAGCTCCCGGGACAGGGGTCTACGGAACACTGAAGCTTTCTTT. Translation: CSSSSRDRGLRNTEAFF.